This TCR beta chain was sequenced during a study of blood T cell repertoires in COVID-19. Only in-frame clones appear in the TCRdb table, and some are missing; sequencing was by immunoSEQ multiplex PCR. Among about 180,000 clones listed, 80% to 90% were seen once. The CDR3 consists of 13 residues. Per the germline V gene, CDR1 is LGHDT and CDR2 is YNNKEL (reference sequence). V trimming: 10 bases; J trimming: 5 bases; junction bases outside the gene matches: 5. This sequence joins TRBV3-1 (or the pseudogene TRBV3-2) and TRBJ2-7, with 13 nucleotides matching TRBD2. Material: peripheral blood. The TCR originated in a man between 60 and 75 years old with acute or convalescent COVID-19. For the CDR3, the DNA is TGTGCCACCAAACTAGCGGGAGGGCACGAGCAGTACTTC. Protein sequence: CATKLAGGHEQYF.